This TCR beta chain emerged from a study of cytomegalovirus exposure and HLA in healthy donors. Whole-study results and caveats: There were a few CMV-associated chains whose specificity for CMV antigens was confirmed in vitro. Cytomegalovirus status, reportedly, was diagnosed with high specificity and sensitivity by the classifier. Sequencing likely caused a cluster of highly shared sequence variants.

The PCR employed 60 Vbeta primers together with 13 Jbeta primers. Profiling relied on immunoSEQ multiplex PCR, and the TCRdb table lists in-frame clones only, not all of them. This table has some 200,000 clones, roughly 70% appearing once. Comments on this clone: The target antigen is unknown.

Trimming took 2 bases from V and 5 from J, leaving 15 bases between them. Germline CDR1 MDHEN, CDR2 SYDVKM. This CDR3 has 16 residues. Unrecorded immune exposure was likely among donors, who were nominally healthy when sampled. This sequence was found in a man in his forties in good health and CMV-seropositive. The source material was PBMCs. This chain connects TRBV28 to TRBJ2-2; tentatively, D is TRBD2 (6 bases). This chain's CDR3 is CASSLGSAGGTGELFF. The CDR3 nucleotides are TGTGCCAGCAGTTTAGGGTCAGCCGGGGGTACCGGGGAGCTGTTTTTT.